These 8 T cell receptor beta chains share one sample of origin, sequenced in a study of T cell responses to AZD1222 COVID-19 vaccine (dated by TCRdb to the early 2020s). The method behind the library was the immunoSEQ multiplex PCR assay. TCRdb retrieved this table from immuneACCESS and kept in-frame rearrangements only. Not all clones are present; in checked studies, unresolved V genes account for under half, and no reason is known for the remainder. The sample table lists fewer than 120,000 clones, 81% of them with a count of one. The ten most abundant clones make up about 4.5% of the sample. Per the publication, the time point label means: baseline before first vaccination. Sequencing used peripheral blood, obtained on day 0 of AZD1222 vaccination. These receptors were obtained from an adult in good health.

The chain links TRBV2 to TRBJ2-1; D not certain. There are 15 residues in the CDR3. Germline lookup yields CDR1 SNHLY and CDR2 FYNNEI. V was pared by 11 bases and J by 3 bases, with 20 bases between. Here the CDR3 DNA reads TGTGCCCCGAGCAAGGGATTAGCCGTCTACAATGAGCAGTTCTTC. Translating gives CAPSKGLAVYNEQFF.

This chain connects TRBV6-5 to TRBJ2-5; D is unresolved. CDR3 length: 14 amino acids. Germline CDR1 reads MNHEY; CDR2 reads SVGAGI. The V end was cut by 6 bases, the J end by 1 base, with 12 bases between. CDR3: CASSDDAIQETQYF. Written as DNA, the CDR3 is TGTGCCAGCAGCGACGACGCGATCCAAGAGACCCAGTACTTC.

This chain connects TRBV7-9 to TRBJ2-2, with D unclear. Germline assignment: CDR1 SEHNR and CDR2 FQNEAQ (reference sequence). The CDR3 contains 13 residues. V lost 4 bases and J lost 4, with 7 bases in between. CDR3 region: CASSSSLTGELFF. The CDR3 nucleotides read TGTGCCAGCAGCTCGAGCCTCACCGGGGAGCTGTTTTTT.

The V and J genes are TRBV7-8 and TRBJ2-1; 11 bases agree with TRBD2. Looked up from germline, CDR1 is SGHVS and CDR2 is FQNEAQ. V shed 5 bases and J 0 bases; nucleotides not matched to a gene: 12. The CDR3 is 19 amino acids. The CDR3 bases are TGTGCCAGCAGCCCCGGACTAGCGGGTGTCACAAGCTCCTACAATGAGCAGTTCTTC. Translating it yields CASSPGLAGVTSSYNEQFF.

The rearrangement links TRBV7-9 to TRBJ2-2, with 12 bases lining up with TRBD2. The CDR3 is made up of 16 amino acids. The V and J ends lost 1 base and 3 bases, in that order; junction bases with no gene match: 0. The germline gives CDR1 SEHNR, CDR2 FQNEAQ (reference sequence). CDR3 coding DNA: TGTGCCAGCAGCTTAGGACTAGCGGGGGACACCGGGGAGCTGTTTTTT. Amino acids: CASSLGLAGDTGELFF. Using reference TRBV7-9 and TRBJ2-2 for the parts outside the CDR3, the full variable domain is DTGVSQNPRHKITKRGQNVTFRCDPISEHNRLYWYRQTLGQGPEFLTYFQNEAQLEKSRLLSDRFSAERPKGSFSTLEIQRTEQGDSAMYLCASSLGLAGDTGELFFGEGSRLTVL.

Many counts were recorded for this clone. The J gene is TRBJ1-6, the V gene TRBV6-8; D gene uncertain. The V gene's germline CDR1 is MNHGY and CDR2 SAAAGT. V was trimmed by 8 bases and J by 6 bases, leaving 20 bases between them. CDR3 size: 16 residues. This CDR3 is CASAAPRLAFNSPLHF. As DNA, the CDR3 is TGTGCCAGCGCCGCCCCACGACTGGCGTTTAATTCACCCCTCCACTTT.

The chain joins TRBV6-1 to TRBJ1-3; D call uncertain. Trimming removed 8 bases from V and 0 bases from J, with 5 bases in between. Germline CDR1 reads MNHNS; CDR2 reads SASEGT. CDR3 length equals 12 residues. The CDR3 sequence is CASASSGNTIYF. DNA of the CDR3: TGTGCCAGCGCCAGCTCTGGAAACACCATATATTTT.

This clone was counted a single time. The V call is TRBV27, the J call TRBJ1-6, with TRBD1 identical over 10 bases. Germline CDR1 reads MNHEY; CDR2 reads SMNVEV (reference sequence). Trimming at V came to 8 bases and at J to 1 base, leaving 11 bases not matched to a gene. The CDR3 is made up of 18 amino acids. The CDR3 sequence is CASAYRQGARSYNSPLHF. The CDR3 DNA follows: TGTGCCAGCGCATACCGACAGGGGGCAAGGTCCTATAATTCACCCCTCCACTTT.